Detailed here is one T cell receptor beta chain. The antigen it binds to is not known. No qualities accompany the bases; no much larger clone lies one base away. From a lookup of the germline V gene, CDR1 and CDR2 are SGHRS and YFSETQ. The V and J ends are trimmed by 5 bases and 5 bases, leaving 10 bases between them. The CDR3 contains 13 residues, cysteine and phenylalanine counted. This entry keeps only the CDR3 DNA: 39 bases, framed from base 1. The data belong to a study of cytomegalovirus exposure and HLA in healthy donors (dated by TCRdb to 2017 to 2019). A note on the overall study: According to an earlier analysis of 550 to 700 of the donors, some 170 million T cells yielded roughly 100 million unique TCR beta sequences and 276 Gb of sequence data. Approximately 300 gigabases of sequencing data and around 80 million unique TCR sequences made up an early release that covered 500 to 650 HLA-typed donors. The genetic ancestry cluster associated with self-reported Caucasian donors included about four fifths of the approximately 410 genotyped donors. The study aimed to test whether signatures of past pathogen exposure could be identified by cataloging public T cell receptors. The study used immunosequencing to profile the T cell repertoires of more than 650 subjects and linked those repertoires to cytomegalovirus serostatus. Besides the first cohort of 550 to 750 subjects, a separate validation cohort made up of over a hundred different subjects was used. To predict cytomegalovirus infection status, the study combined high-throughput TCR immunosequencing, statistical association of individual TCRs with disease status, and machine learning. A later analysis re-analyzed previously published TCR beta repertoires from about 600 donors and added high-resolution HLA genotyping to study TCR occurrence patterns. The later analysis used no new phenotypic data to find candidate immune exposures, relying instead on TCR beta sequences and their occurrence across donors. In an earlier analysis of 500 to 650 of the donors, high-throughput TCR beta sequencing was used to judge whether each TCR beta V gene segment behaved as functional or pseudogenic. Donor age, sex, ethnicity and CMV serostatus were compiled alongside the repertoire data. A later genetic analysis took genome-wide SNP genotypes for about three fifths of the 666 donors and used that subset as a discovery cohort. All discovery cohort repertoires had been generated on a single sequencing platform. HLA typing covered class I and class II loci at four-digit resolution. Typing coverage differed by locus: A, B, C, DRB1 and DQB1 were typed in about 620-640 donors, DQA1 in approximately 520, DPA1 in some 610, and DPB1 in just under 490. A few DR-DQ haplotypes were handled as single units for association and clustering because linkage in the cohort was strong. On average, around 230,000 unique TCR beta nucleotide sequences were sequenced per donor among fewer than 500 genotyped donors of the cohort, with approximately 18% of those sequences being non-productive.

Results the study describes overall, beyond this receptor: Because some donors lacked HLA typing at each locus, the association tests relied only on the typed subset. Immune exposure information for the cohort was limited to CMV serostatus. V-gene and J-gene trimming of TCR beta chains was associated with a missense DCLRE1C variant in a later genetic analysis, and the association was replicated in an independent cohort. According to a later analysis, TCR association rates differed among HLA loci, with DRB1 alleles showing the most associated TCRs and HLA-C alleles showing the fewest. A later analysis found that HLA-associated TCR beta chains were more clonally expanded and had lower generation probabilities than equally common non-associated chains. A total of 150 to 200 TCR beta chains were listed by the study as associated with cytomegalovirus. A further reported finding was that TCR beta sequences accurately predicted the HLA-A and HLA-B alleles for most subjects in the first cohort. A few of the identified cytomegalovirus-associated TCR beta chains were confirmed in vitro to be specific for cytomegalovirus antigens. Approximately 16 rarely observed V segments, including chromosome 9 orphons, were excluded from the earlier analysis of just under 600 of the donors because counts were too low. The 87-base-pair reads could not distinguish some IMGT-functional V segments, including TRBV6-2 and TRBV6-3, so those segments were excluded. In a later analysis, several top co-occurrence clusters were reported to appear linked to parvovirus B19, influenza, CMV and Epstein-Barr virus. The classifier was reported to diagnose cytomegalovirus status with high specificity and sensitivity in both the original cohort and the validation cohort. According to the authors, the approach could potentially be generalized to other disease states and immunological phenotypes. In a later analysis, most CMV-associated TCR beta chains were found to appear HLA-restricted, with HLA associations seemingly driven largely by CMV exposure. The cohort was sequenced for TCR beta chains only, and without alpha or paired-chain data the features that could be detected were limited. A cluster of highly shared sequence variants was judged likely to be a technical artifact of the sequencing pipeline. Roughly uniform sequencing depth across donors was assumed in presence/absence analyses, although this assumption may not hold. Most TCR sequences were seen in very few donors, while some public TCRs were found in many individuals. Assigning TCR associations to individual alleles was difficult when HLA alleles, especially DR and DQ, strongly co-occurred. An earlier analysis of approximately 540 of the donors showed that most TCR beta V segments appeared in productive rearrangements either about 87% or about 30% of the time, which broadly matched IMGT annotations. Linkage disequilibrium might explain the correlated functional status among segregating V segments, but an unknown experimental factor could not be excluded. According to a later genetic analysis, donors in an Asian-associated ancestry cluster had fewer N-insertions in productive TCRs than the approximately 670-donor mean. A later analysis associated 17,000 or so TCR beta sequences with specific HLA alleles at a false discovery rate of 0.05.

The cohort was made up of roughly 670 healthy bone marrow donors. All cohort members were sampled while nominally healthy, although unrecorded immune exposures were likely present. The donor was CMV seropositive and was included in the group of 289 seropositive cohort members. A peripheral blood sample was collected from each donor, and TCR beta sequencing was performed on peripheral blood mononuclear cells. Genomic DNA was extracted from the blood cell samples with the Qiagen DNeasy Blood Extraction Kit. Library preparation employed the immunoSEQ multiplex PCR assay. For the multiplex PCR, a mixture combining 60 forward primers for TCR Vbeta segments and 13 reverse primers for TCR Jbeta segments was used. The CDR3 region of rearranged TCR beta genes was amplified from genomic DNA by a multiplex PCR assay. The Illumina HiSeq System was used to sequence the amplified TCR beta libraries as 87-base-pair reads. The published analysis was carried out like this. A later analysis tallied around 82 million unique TCR beta chains across the 660 or so repertoires, and approximately 11 million of those chains were shared by two or more donors. Raw reads were error-corrected and collapsed into unique sequences by a nearest-neighbor algorithm in which closely related sequences were merged to remove PCR and sequencing errors. Alignment of CDR3 sequences to IMGT reference sequences was used to assign V, D and J gene segments. Each retained sequence needed at least a six-nucleotide match to both a V gene segment and a J gene segment. A rearrangement counted as productive if the CDR3 had no stop codons and remained in frame with V and J, and every other rearrangement counted as non-productive. Following IMGT convention, CDR3 was defined as the stretch from the second conserved V-encoded cysteine up to the conserved J-encoded phenylalanine. In an earlier analysis of roughly 580 of the donors, sequences lacking an unambiguous match to a single V gene segment were excluded. In an earlier analysis of 450 to 700 of the donors, V segments were called functional above 56.7% productive rearrangements and were called segregating when the between-donor standard deviation exceeded 5%. A statistical classification framework was built to diagnose cytomegalovirus status from the catalog of TCR beta chain sequences. A later analysis assigned V and J genes by comparing TCR nucleotide sequences with IMGT/GENE-DB human TR gene sequences. The TCRdist pipeline was used in a later analysis to assign CDR3 sequences and most-parsimonious VDJ recombination scenarios. In a later analysis, every TCR beta chain was defined by the combination of its CDR3 amino acid sequence and its V-gene family, and reads without a unique V-gene family were dropped. In a later analysis, fewer than 650 highly shared, low-generation-probability nucleotide sequences were removed to address suspected cross-contamination and a sequencing artifact. For each public chain, a later analysis derived a clonal expansion index from normalized ranks of inferred template counts within each repertoire. Generation probabilities in a later analysis came from a VDJ recombination model fitted to out-of-frame rearrangements, and those results were checked against IGoR. In a later analysis, hypergeometric tests were used to score TCR-TCR, TCR-HLA and TCR-CMV co-occurrence, with a repertoire-size bias correction applied to TCR pairs. In a later analysis, false discovery rates were estimated by permuting HLA or CMV assignments 20 times. A later analysis grouped co-occurring TCRs with DBSCAN, adding TCRdist sequence similarity when clustering within HLA-allele-positive subsets. For co-occurrence clustering, repertoires with fewer than 30,000 or more than 120,000 public chains were excluded, along with four or five repertoires with anomalous nucleotide sharing. In TCRdb, the immuneACCESS table is reduced to in-frame sequences with V and J assigned. These tables do not hold every clone; where another copy was compared, an unresolved V gene accounts for under half, and the others remain unexplained. V and J calls and clone size are those listed in that table; D and trimming were worked out from the DNA. The sample profile shows roughly 140,000 clones; about 80% of them were found once. The top ten constitute around 6.1% of the sample.

The sequence links TRBV5-1 to TRBJ2-2, with the identity of the D gene unclear. The origin of this receptor is a man aged 25 to 45 in good health and CMV-seropositive. The sequenced sample was PBMCs. DNA sequence: TGCGCCAGCAGGGATCAGGCAACCGGGGAGCTGTTTTTT. Its coded protein is CASRDQATGELFF.